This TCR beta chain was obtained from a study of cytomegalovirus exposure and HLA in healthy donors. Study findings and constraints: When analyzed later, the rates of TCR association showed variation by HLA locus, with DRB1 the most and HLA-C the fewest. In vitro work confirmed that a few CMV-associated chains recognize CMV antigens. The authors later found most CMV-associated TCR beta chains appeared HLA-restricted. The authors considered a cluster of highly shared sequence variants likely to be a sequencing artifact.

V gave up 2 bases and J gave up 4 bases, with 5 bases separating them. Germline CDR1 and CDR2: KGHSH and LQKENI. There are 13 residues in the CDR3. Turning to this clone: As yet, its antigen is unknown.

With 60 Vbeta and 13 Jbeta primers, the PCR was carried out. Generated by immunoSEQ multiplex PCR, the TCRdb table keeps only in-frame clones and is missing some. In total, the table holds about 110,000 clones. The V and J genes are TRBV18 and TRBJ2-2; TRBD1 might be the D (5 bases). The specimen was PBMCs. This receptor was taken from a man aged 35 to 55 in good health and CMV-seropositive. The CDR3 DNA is TGTGCCAGCTCACCAGGGGCCACCGGGGAGCTGTTTTTT. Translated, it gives CASSPGATGELFF.